This entry lists 23 T cell receptor beta chains sequenced from one sample in a study of blood T cell repertoires in COVID-19. Assay: immunoSEQ multiplex PCR; the TCRdb copy retains only in-frame clones and omits some. The sample has a few hundred thousand clones, roughly 90% seen once. Sequenced: peripheral blood. The receptors here all came from a woman aged 25 to 39 with COVID-19, enrolled during active disease.

The CDR3 bases are TGTGCCAGCAGCCAAGAGGCGGGACAGGGGGCGAGTGGCTACACCTTC. Protein product: CASSQEAGQGASGYTF. This rearrangement joins TRBV14 to TRBJ1-2; 12 positions agree with TRBD1. V lost 0 bases, J lost 7 bases, and 6 bases stayed unmatched. This CDR3 is 16 amino acids long. The V gene's germline CDR1 is SGHDN and CDR2 FVKESK.

CDR3 nucleotides: TGTGCCTGGAGTACCAGACCAGGGGGCTACACCTTC. Amino acid sequence: CAWSTRPGGYTF. The rearrangement uses TRBV30 and TRBJ1-2, with D perhaps matching TRBD1 (5 bases). The CDR3 is 12 amino acids. V was shortened by 2 bases and J by 8 bases, with 12 bases between the two germline ends. CDR1 is GTSNPN and CDR2 is SVGIG in the germline V gene (reference sequence). The entire variable domain, with the rest obtained from reference TRBV30 and TRBJ1-2, is as follows: SQTIHQWPATLVQPVGSPLSLECTVEGTSNPNLYWYRQAAGRGLQLLFYSVGIGQISSEVPQNLSASRPQDRQFILSSKKLLLSDSGFYLCAWSTRPGGYTFGSGTRLTVV.

The chain recombines TRBV5-4 with TRBJ2-7; D may be TRBD1 (5 bases). V shed 0 bases and J shed 3 bases, with 7 bases lying between them. CDR1 SGHNT and CDR2 YYREEE come from the germline V gene (reference sequence). The CDR3 extends over 13 amino acids. The CDR3 DNA sequence: TGTGCCAGCAGCTTGGACAGGAACTACGAGCAGTACTTC. It is translated as CASSLDRNYEQYF. Filled out from reference TRBV5-4 and TRBJ2-7, the complete variable domain reads ETGVTQSPTHLIKTRGQQVTLRCSSQSGHNTVSWYQQALGQGPQFIFQYYREEENGRGNFPPRFSGLQFPNYSSELNVNALELDDSALYLCASSLDRNYEQYFGPGTRLTVT.

The chain links TRBV10-1 to TRBJ1-2; 7 bases match TRBD1. CDR3 size: 14 residues. J lost 11 bases, V lost 2 bases, and 11 bases had no gene match. CDR1 and CDR2 (germline): WNHNN, SYGVQD (reference sequence). This CDR3 is CASSEGVRGTPYTF. The CDR3 DNA reads as TGCGCCAGCAGTGAGGGGGTCAGGGGGACTCCTTACACCTTC.

The chain combines TRBV28 with TRBJ2-7; 14 positions agree with TRBD2. CDR3 size: 15 residues. The germline CDR1 and CDR2 sequences are MDHEN and SYDVKM. With V trimmed by 6 bases and J by 7 bases, 8 bases remained unmatched. The CDR3 DNA reads as TGTGCCAGCAGAAGGGGACTAGCGGGAGTAGGAGAGCAGTACTTC. Amino acid sequence: CASRRGLAGVGEQYF.

V is TRBV5-6 and J is TRBJ2-3; D is undetermined. Per the germline V gene, CDR1 is SGHDT and CDR2 is YYEEEE. CDR3 length equals 13 residues. With 9 bases removed from V and 0 bases from J, the gap between germline ends came to 11 bases. CDR3 region: CATRVLSTDTQYF. DNA of the CDR3: TGTGCCACCCGGGTCCTTAGCACAGATACGCAGTATTTT.

This sequence joins TRBV30 and TRBJ1-5, with a possible D match to TRBD1 (6 bases). This CDR3 region has 14 residues. CDR1 is GTSNPN, CDR2 SVGIG, per germline (reference sequence). Trimming took 2 bases from V and 4 from J, leaving 12 bases between them. The CDR3 nucleotides are TGTGCCTGGAGTTTAAGCAGGGGTAATCAGCCCCAGCATTTT. It is translated as CAWSLSRGNQPQHF.

The chain joins TRBV9 to TRBJ2-7; 8 bases line up with TRBD1. J gave up 1 base and V 2 bases, and 5 bases lay outside the gene matches. This CDR3 spans 15 amino acids. CDR1 and CDR2 (germline): SGDLS, YYNGEE. The CDR3 loop reads CASSVADRASYEQYF. Here the CDR3 DNA reads TGTGCCAGCAGCGTGGCGGACAGGGCTTCCTACGAGCAGTACTTC. Complete variable domain (other parts from reference TRBV9 and TRBJ2-7): DSGVTQTPKHLITATGQRVTLRCSPRSGDLSVYWYQQSLDQGLQFLIQYYNGEERAKGNILERFSAQQFPDLHSELNLSSLELGDSALYFCASSVADRASYEQYFGPGTRLTVT.

The chain joins TRBV27 to TRBJ1-1, with D possibly being TRBD1 (5 bases). Germline V lookup: CDR1 MNHEY, CDR2 SMNVEV (reference sequence). V lost 3 bases and J 5 bases, leaving 10 bases between the germline ends. This CDR3 has 13 amino acids. The CDR3 bases are TGTGCCAGCAGTTTCCAGGGAGGAACTGAAGCTTTCTTT. Encoded protein: CASSFQGGTEAFF.

As DNA, the CDR3 is TGTGCCAGCAGTCCGGGACAGCCCCAGAGCGAGCAGTACTTC. Its translation: CASSPGQPQSEQYF. V and J are TRBV27 and TRBJ2-7; 7 bases agree with TRBD1. The CDR3 is made up of 14 amino acids. V lost 5 bases to trimming and J lost 6 bases; unmatched junction nucleotides: 10. Germline lookup yields CDR1 MNHEY and CDR2 SMNVEV (reference sequence).

V and J are TRBV24-1 and TRBJ1-2, with 8 bases fitting TRBD1. CDR1 is KGHDR, CDR2 SFDVKD, per germline. With V trimmed by 4 bases and J by 4 bases, 1 base remained unmatched. The CDR3 is made up of 13 amino acids. CDR3 sequence: CATSDQGAYGYTF. The CDR3 DNA reads TGTGCCACCAGTGACCAGGGGGCCTATGGCTACACCTTC.

The rearrangement joins TRBV7-6 to TRBJ2-6; 7 bases agree with TRBD2. J lost 2 bases, V lost 3 bases, and 7 bases had no gene match. Germline CDR1 is SGHVS and CDR2 is FNYEAQ. The CDR3 is made up of 17 amino acids. The CDR3 sequence: CASSLTGGSTGANVLTF. The CDR3 DNA reads as TGTGCCAGCAGCTTGACGGGAGGATCTACTGGGGCCAACGTCCTGACTTTC.

The chain is built from TRBV12-3 or TRBV12-4 and TRBJ1-1; D possibly corresponds to TRBD1 (5 bases). V shed 5 bases and J shed 1 base, with 8 bases lying between them. This CDR3 is 13 amino acids long. The CDR3 DNA follows: TGTGCCAGCAGTCCGACAGCGAACACTGAAGCTTTCTTT. This translates into CASSPTANTEAFF.

The table lists this clone with a count of one. The chain is built from TRBV5-1 and TRBJ1-1; 7 bases line up with TRBD1. Germline V gives CDR1 SGHRS, CDR2 YFSETQ. This CDR3 region has 15 residues. Trimming at V came to 0 bases and at J to 4 bases, leaving 6 bases not matched to a gene. Here the CDR3 DNA reads TGCGCCAGCAGCTTGGCCGACAGGGCTATCACTGAAGCTTTCTTT. It is translated as CASSLADRAITEAFF.

This clone was detected only once. The CDR3 nucleotides read TGTGCCAGTAGTATAGTCTTGAACACTGAAGCTTTCTTT. Residues: CASSIVLNTEAFF. The chain couples TRBV19 to TRBJ1-1, with D hard to call. This CDR3 is 13 amino acids long. Trimming pared 1 base from V and 0 bases from J, leaving 3 bases between. Germline CDR1 reads LNHDA; CDR2 reads SQIVND (reference sequence).

The genes are TRBV5-4 and TRBJ2-1, with a possible D match to TRBD2 (7 bases). V lost 5 bases and J lost 7, with 19 bases in between. Per the germline V gene, CDR1 is SGHNT and CDR2 is YYREEE (reference sequence). The CDR3 is made up of 15 amino acids. As DNA, the CDR3 is TGTGCCAGCAGTCCCGTGGGGAAGGGGGGGAATGAGCAGTTCTTC. Its translation is CASSPVGKGGNEQFF.

The chain employs TRBV25-1 and TRBJ1-2, with a possible D match to TRBD1 (5 bases). The CDR3 spans 16 residues. The germline CDR1 and CDR2 sequences are MGHDK and SYGVNS. V lost 3 bases, J lost 2 bases, and 16 bases lay in between. CDR3 region: CASSDPAGAGNYGYTF. The CDR3 DNA sequence: TGTGCCAGCAGTGACCCCGCTGGGGCAGGGAACTATGGCTACACCTTC.

The chain joins TRBV5-1 to TRBJ1-1; no reliable D call. V shed 3 bases and J shed 6 bases, with 12 bases lying between them. From germline, CDR1 is SGHRS and CDR2 YFSETQ. CDR3 length: 13 residues. In DNA form, the CDR3 reads TGCGCCAGCAGCTCGGGCGGGGTGGCTGAAGCTTTCTTT. Its protein product is CASSSGGVAEAFF.

The rearrangement links TRBV30 to TRBJ1-5; D is uncertain. This CDR3 spans 13 amino acids. V lost 0 bases and J lost 4, with 7 bases in between. Germline assignment: CDR1 GTSNPN and CDR2 SVGIG (reference sequence). The CDR3 loop is CAWSVRSNQPQHF. The CDR3 nucleotides are TGTGCCTGGAGTGTACGGAGTAATCAGCCCCAGCATTTT.

This chain connects TRBV19 to TRBJ1-6; D gene ambiguous. This CDR3 spans 16 amino acids. Trimming left V 5 bases short and J 0 bases short, with 11 bases between. Germline lookup yields CDR1 LNHDA and CDR2 SQIVND (reference sequence). The CDR3 sequence: CASSVTASSYNSPLHF. The CDR3 DNA follows: TGTGCCAGTAGTGTGACTGCAAGCTCCTATAATTCACCCCTCCACTTT.

The chain employs TRBV6-1 and TRBJ1-6, with TRBD1 as a possible D gene (6 bases). The length of the CDR3 is 15 residues. Trimming removed 2 bases from V and 4 bases from J, with 9 bases in between. Germline V lookup: CDR1 MNHNS, CDR2 SASEGT. The CDR3 coding sequence is TGTGCCAGCAGTGAAAACAGGGTTTATAATTCACCCCTCCACTTT. It encodes CASSENRVYNSPLHF.

The chain recombines TRBV29-1 with TRBJ2-3; perhaps TRBD1 as D (6 bases). This CDR3 is 13 amino acids long. Germline V gene lookup returns CDR1 SQVTM and CDR2 ANQGSEA. V lost 3 bases and J lost 4, with 11 bases in between. The CDR3 DNA follows: TGCAGCGTTGACAGGGGCGCCTCAGATACGCAGTATTTT. Translation: CSVDRGASDTQYF.

This chain uses TRBV5-1 with TRBJ2-2, with TRBD2 identical over 15 bases. The length of the CDR3 is 20 residues. The junction had 12 bases not matched to a gene; V was cut back by 0 bases and J by 6 bases. Germline V lookup: CDR1 SGHRS, CDR2 YFSETQ. The CDR3 DNA follows: TGCGCCAGCAGCTTGGGTTCCGGACTAGCGGGAGGGCCGTACGCCGGGGAGCTGTTTTTT. Translating it yields CASSLGSGLAGGPYAGELFF.